The present T cell receptor beta chain was sequenced within a study of Graves' ophthalmopathy and Graves' hyperthyroidism. Remarks on this clonotype: Its antigen remains unknown.

Study results and caveats: Stable hyperthyroidism and ophthalmopathy were told apart by a 13-signature model, which achieved 85% to 90% sensitivity and around 80% specificity.

RNA transcripts provided the template for amplifying TCR beta CDR3 regions. Second-round multiplex PCR followed a first-round RT-PCR using HTBI primers. TCRdb fed the multiplex PCR reads into MiXCR, producing one record per CDR3 protein. The sample shows hundreds of thousands of distinct CDR3 sequences, over 40% of them seen only once. The sequenced sample consisted of peripheral blood. The receptor's source is an adult man with Graves' ophthalmopathy.

CDR3 amino acids: CASSLWVGYEQYF. The CDR3 DNA is TGCGCCAGCAGCCTCTGGGTCGGGTACGAGCAGTACTTC. This chain connects TRBV4-1 to TRBJ2-7, with D unclear. The CDR3 has 13 amino acids. Trimming shortened V by 4 bases and J by 4 bases, and 11 bases separated the two germline ends. Per germline, CDR1 MGHRA and CDR2 YSYEKL.